Listed below are T cell receptor beta chains from one sample, sequenced in a study of T-cell reconstitution after alpha-beta-depleted transplantation in children. MiXCR, applied by TCRdb to the PCR reads, yields one record per CDR3 protein. The sample holds approximately 350,000 distinct CDR3 sequences; 10% are singletons and the top ten take 2% to 2.5%. Sequenced material: PBMCs from the stem cell graft donor, taken from the stem cell graft. The receptors originated from a human donor who donated a stem cell graft to a child with acute lymphoblastic leukemia. Both conserved end residues are part of each CDR3. The D gene is left open where the match is weak. A row's size may be missing; if present it is once, few, many or a size class.

cdr3_nt cdr3_aa j_call v_call clone_size d_call cdr3_length
TGTGCCAGCAGCCCCCGGCCGGGGTTGCGGTACGAGCAGTACTTC CASSPRPGLRYEQYF TRBJ2-7 TRBV14 few NA 15
TGCAGTGCTCCCAAGCCGGGACTAGACACAGATACGCAGTATTTT CSAPKPGLDTDTQYF TRBJ2-3 TRBV20-1 NA TRBD2 15
TGTGCCAGCAGCTTAGCGGGCTTCGGGGAGCTGTTTTTT CASSLAGFGELFF TRBJ2-2 TRBV7-2 many NA 13
TGTGCCAGCAGTTTATGGGGACAGGGAACCCAAGAGACCCAGTACTTC CASSLWGQGTQETQYF TRBJ2-5 TRBV28 NA TRBD1 16
TGTGCCTGGAGTGTAGTCGGAGGGGGCATTCAGTACTTC CAWSVVGGGIQYF TRBJ2-4 TRBV30 NA NA 13
TGTGCCAGCAGTTTTAGTGGAATCAGGACAGATACGCAGTATTTT CASSFSGIRTDTQYF TRBJ2-3 TRBV11-2 few NA 15
TGTGCCAGCTCACCACCCGGACACTCACAAGAGACCCAGTACTTC CASSPPGHSQETQYF TRBJ2-5 TRBV18 NA NA 15
TGTGCCAGCAGCTCCACAGGGGGTGATCAGCCCCAGCATTTT CASSSTGGDQPQHF TRBJ1-5 TRBV7-2 few TRBD1 14
TGTGCCAGCAGTCGTCCCCCCCACAGGGGTAATTCACCCCTCCACTTT CASSRPPHRGNSPLHF TRBJ1-6 TRBV6-1 few TRBD1 16
TGTGCTAGCAGCCTGGGACTAGCGGGAGTCGAGACCCAGTACTTC CASSLGLAGVETQYF TRBJ2-5 TRBV7-7 many TRBD2 15
TGTGCCAGCAGGGTAGCGGGAGAGGGCGAGCAGTACTTC CASRVAGEGEQYF TRBJ2-7 TRBV7-9 NA TRBD2 13
TGCGCCAGCAGCGCCCTAGCGGGAGTAGGCGCCGATGAGCAGTTCTTC CASSALAGVGADEQFF TRBJ2-1 TRBV5-1 few TRBD2 16